These 27 T cell receptor beta chains were sequenced from one sample in a study of T-cell reconstitution after alpha-beta-depleted transplantation in children listed by TCRdb under 2016. The library was built by means of PCR. Sequencing was carried out with an Illumina HiSeq 2500. TCR library preparation used molecular barcoding, with unique molecular identifiers applied to normalize quantification of the TCRbeta repertoire. The public reads were reprocessed in TCRdb via fastp at Q25 and MiXCR, keeping in-frame beta chains. Rows with one shared CDR3 protein collapse into an entry with the most common genes and DNA. This sample comprises hundreds of thousands of distinct CDR3 sequences, roughly 33% of them detected only once. The ten largest clones capture 2% to 2.5% of the sample. Sequencing used PBMCs from the stem cell graft donor, obtained from the stem cell graft. The receptors here all came from a human donor who donated a stem cell graft to a child with aplastic anemia.

The CDR3 loop reads CASSVQGADEQFF. CDR3 in DNA: TGCGCCAGCAGCGTACAGGGGGCTGATGAGCAGTTCTTC. The chain couples TRBV5-1 to TRBJ2-1; 9 bases match TRBD1. The germline CDR1 and CDR2 sequences are SGHRS and YFSETQ. V lost 4 bases to trimming and J lost 8 bases; unmatched junction nucleotides: 4. The CDR3 loop spans 13 amino acids.

The chain employs TRBV11-1 and TRBJ2-7; the D is unclear. The CDR3 totals 12 residues. The V gene lost 2 bases and the J gene lost 2 bases, with 4 bases spanning the gap. Germline assignment: CDR1 SGHAT and CDR2 FQDESV (reference sequence). CDR3 loop: CASSLQTYEQYF. CDR3 sequence (DNA): TGTGCCAGCAGCTTACAGACCTACGAGCAGTACTTC.

This clonotype was seen a single time. This chain uses TRBV27 with TRBJ2-1; 8 nucleotides agree with TRBD2. There are 15 residues in the CDR3. Germline assignment: CDR1 MNHEY and CDR2 SMNVEV (reference sequence). V trimming: 4 bases; J trimming: 4 bases; junction bases outside the gene matches: 6. The DNA for the CDR3 is TGTGCCAGCAGTTCGGGACTAGGGGTTTACAATGAGCAGTTCTTC. It encodes CASSSGLGVYNEQFF.

This clonotype was picked up many times. The chain carries TRBV7-2 and TRBJ2-5; TRBD1 is a possible D gene (6 bases). The CDR3 is made up of 14 amino acids. V was clipped by 2 bases and J by 5 bases, with 12 bases between them. Germline V gives CDR1 SGHTA, CDR2 FQGNSA. The CDR3 region has the DNA TGTGCCAGCAGCTTAAGTCAGGGGCGGGAGACCCAGTACTTC. It translates to CASSLSQGRETQYF.

The chain joins TRBV7-2 to TRBJ1-4; D gene ambiguous. Trimming shortened V by 5 bases and J by 3 bases, and 13 bases separated the two germline ends. This CDR3 has 15 residues. Germline-derived CDR1 and CDR2 are SGHTA and FQGNSA. CDR3 region: CASSPPAVSNEKLFF. CDR3 sequence (DNA): TGTGCCAGCAGCCCCCCGGCAGTTTCTAATGAAAAACTGTTTTTT.

This clonotype was observed a handful of times. The CDR3 region is CASSRLDAENYGYTF. In DNA, the CDR3 is TGTGCCAGTAGCCGTTTAGATGCCGAGAACTATGGCTACACCTTC. The genes are TRBV19 and TRBJ1-2; no firm D call. The CDR3 has 15 residues. Trimming took 6 bases from V and 2 from J, leaving 16 bases between them. CDR1 and CDR2 (germline): LNHDA, SQIVND (reference sequence).

V usage is TRBV6-1 and J usage is TRBJ2-6, with D unresolved. The CDR3 runs 15 residues. CDR1 is MNHNS and CDR2 is SASEGT in the germline V gene. V shed 7 bases and J shed 0 bases, with 10 bases lying between them. The CDR3 coding sequence is TGTGCCAGCAAACGCTACCCCTCTGGGGCCAACGTCCTGACTTTC. Its protein is CASKRYPSGANVLTF.

This clonotype appeared a few times. The chain joins TRBV24-1 to TRBJ2-7, with D possibly matching TRBD1 (5 bases). CDR1 and CDR2 from the germline V gene are KGHDR and SFDVKD. This CDR3 comprises 16 residues. V lost 2 bases, J lost 2 bases, and 15 bases lay in between. CDR3 sequence (DNA): TGTGCCACCAGTGATTCGAGAGGACACGAAACCTACGAGCAGTACTTC. This sequence encodes CATSDSRGHETYEQYF.

This rearrangement joins TRBV28 to TRBJ2-7; 9 bases align to TRBD2. CDR3 length equals 15 residues. CDR1 and CDR2 from the germline V gene are MDHEN and SYDVKM. V dropped 5 bases and J dropped 7; count of bases not matched to a gene: 12. This chain's CDR3 is CASSAHSGSLGEQYF. DNA of the CDR3: TGTGCCAGCAGTGCCCATAGCGGGAGTCTGGGTGAGCAGTACTTC.

This rearrangement joins TRBV28 to TRBJ1-1; 7 nucleotides align to TRBD1. The length of the CDR3 is 14 residues. Trimming cost V 6 bases and J 0 bases; bases outside gene matches: 4. CDR1 is MDHEN and CDR2 is SYDVKM in the germline V gene. CDR3: CASRPGQVNTEAFF. The CDR3 DNA reads as TGTGCCAGCAGGCCAGGACAGGTGAACACTGAAGCTTTCTTT.

This clonotype has just a few counts. This chain joins TRBV30 and TRBJ2-3, with 9 bases that match TRBD2. The trim removed 4 bases at V and 6 bases at J, leaving 5 bases unmatched. Germline assignment: CDR1 GTSNPN and CDR2 SVGIG (reference sequence). This CDR3 contains 13 residues. The CDR3: CAWKGLAADTQYF. The CDR3, as DNA: TGTGCCTGGAAGGGACTAGCAGCGGATACGCAGTATTTT.

The V and J genes are TRBV12-3 or TRBV12-4 and TRBJ2-2, with D unclear. The CDR3 length is 13 residues. V dropped 5 bases and J dropped 2 bases, with 6 bases sitting between them. CDR3 protein: CASSPHNTGELFF. The CDR3 DNA is TGTGCCAGCAGTCCCCACAACACCGGGGAGCTGTTTTTT.

The chain uses TRBV19 and TRBJ2-1, with TRBD2 identical over 10 bases. Trimming took 1 base from V and 6 from J; bases not matched to a gene: 3. This CDR3 is built from 15 residues. Germline assignment: CDR1 LNHDA and CDR2 SQIVND (reference sequence). The CDR3 DNA is TGTGCCAGTAGTATAGGGAGCGGGAGGGTCAATGAGCAGTTCTTC. Residues: CASSIGSGRVNEQFF.

Written as DNA, the CDR3 is TGCAGTGCAGGAGCCCGAGCAGATACGCAGTATTTT. Translated: CSAGARADTQYF. This chain uses TRBV20-1 with TRBJ2-3; D is unclear. The V gene's germline CDR1 is DFQATT and CDR2 SNEGSKA (reference sequence). This CDR3 has 12 amino acids. The V and J ends lost 6 bases and 4 bases respectively, with 11 bases between them.

V and J are TRBV20-1 and TRBJ1-4; no definite D call. Trimming took off 5 bases at V and 1 base at J, with 11 bases between the two ends. Germline CDR1 DFQATT, CDR2 SNEGSKA (reference sequence). The CDR3 consists of 14 residues. The CDR3 DNA follows: TGCAGTGCTGCACCGGACGGAACTAATGAAAAACTGTTTTTT. Residues: CSAAPDGTNEKLFF.

The V gene is TRBV25-1, the J gene TRBJ2-2, with 7 bases that match TRBD2. Trimming cost V 2 bases and J 1 base; bases outside gene matches: 4. This CDR3 is 16 amino acids long. Per germline, CDR1 MGHDK and CDR2 SYGVNS. This CDR3 is CASSESAGVNTGELFF. In DNA form, the CDR3 reads TGTGCCAGCAGTGAAAGTGCGGGAGTGAACACCGGGGAGCTGTTTTTT.

The chain recombines TRBV6-5 with TRBJ2-7; TRBD1 agrees at 7 bases. Germline V gene data show CDR1 as MNHEY and CDR2 as SVGAGI. This CDR3 is 15 amino acids long. V dropped 0 bases and J dropped 1; count of bases not matched to a gene: 3. The CDR3 region is CASSYSQTGSYEQYF. The CDR3 nucleotides read TGTGCCAGCAGTTACTCTCAGACAGGGTCCTACGAGCAGTACTTC.

The chain recombines TRBV5-1 with TRBJ2-3; 9 nucleotides align to TRBD1. Germline trimming cut 0 bases from V and 5 bases from J; bases unmatched to any gene: 4. The CDR3 sequence is 15 residues long. The germline CDR1 and CDR2 sequences are SGHRS and YFSETQ. The chain's CDR3 is CASSLAGQGLDTQYF. CDR3 sequence (DNA): TGCGCCAGCAGCTTGGCGGGACAGGGTTTAGATACGCAGTATTTT.

This clonotype was found a few times. V and J are TRBV20-1 and TRBJ2-1; D may be TRBD2 (5 bases). CDR1 and CDR2 (germline): DFQATT, SNEGSKA (reference sequence). V was cut by 1 base and J by 0 bases, with 10 bases left in between. The CDR3 is made up of 15 amino acids. Here the CDR3 reads CSARARTGSYNEQFF. In DNA, the CDR3 is TGCAGTGCTAGAGCACGGACTGGCTCCTACAATGAGCAGTTCTTC.

This clonotype was observed a handful of times. The V and J genes are TRBV20-1 and TRBJ2-1; 13 bases agree with TRBD2. The J segment lost 6 bases and the V segment lost 5 bases, leaving 13 bases of the junction unmatched. The CDR3 is 17 residues long. Germline lookup yields CDR1 DFQATT and CDR2 SNEGSKA (reference sequence). CDR3 DNA sequence: TGCAGTGCTCCCGGACTAGCGGGAGATCCGCGCGCCAATGAGCAGTTCTTC. Amino acids: CSAPGLAGDPRANEQFF.

The V call is TRBV20-1, the J call TRBJ2-1, with D uncertain. The CDR3 has 12 residues. V was trimmed by 5 bases and J by 5 bases, leaving 10 bases between them. Per the germline V gene, CDR1 is DFQATT and CDR2 is SNEGSKA (reference sequence). The CDR3 sequence is CSAGKSHNEQFF. CDR3 coding DNA: TGCAGTGCTGGGAAAAGTCACAATGAGCAGTTCTTC.

The chain is built from TRBV5-1 and TRBJ2-7; D gene unclear. The CDR3 covers 13 residues. Per germline, CDR1 SGHRS and CDR2 YFSETQ. The ends were cut back, 0 bases at V and 2 bases at J, with 6 bases in the middle. CDR3 bases: TGCGCCAGCAGCTTGGATCTAACCTACGAGCAGTACTTC. This codes for CASSLDLTYEQYF.

The rearrangement joins TRBV19 to TRBJ2-7; 8 positions agree with TRBD2. The CDR3 totals 14 residues. In germline, CDR1 is LNHDA, CDR2 SQIVND (reference sequence). After removal of 4 bases from V and 5 bases from J, the junction contained 7 bases not matched to a gene. This chain's CDR3 is CASSTRAGVHEQYF. The CDR3 DNA sequence: TGTGCCAGTAGTACCAGAGCGGGAGTCCACGAGCAGTACTTC.

This sequence joins TRBV30 and TRBJ1-4; D is unresolved. The ends were cut back, 2 bases at V and 8 bases at J, with 24 bases in the middle. The CDR3 consists of 17 residues. Germline values: CDR1 GTSNPN, CDR2 SVGIG (reference sequence). This CDR3 is CAWSIYVLADRSEKLFF. CDR3 DNA sequence: TGTGCCTGGAGTATCTATGTCCTGGCCGACCGATCCGAAAAACTGTTTTTT.

The chain combines TRBV7-2 with TRBJ1-5; D possibly corresponds to TRBD1 (6 bases). This CDR3 spans 14 amino acids. V gave up 5 bases and J gave up 6 bases, with 14 bases separating them. Germline CDR1 reads SGHTA; CDR2 reads FQGNSA. Here the CDR3 DNA reads TGTGCCAGCAGCGTAGGGGGTCACGGTCAGCCCCAGCATTTT. Translated: CASSVGGHGQPQHF.

This clonotype has a handful of counts. This chain connects TRBV18 to TRBJ1-1; D gene ambiguous. The CDR3 consists of 11 residues. Germline V gene sequence: CDR1 KGHSH, CDR2 LQKENI. V shed 1 base and J shed 3 bases, with 0 bases lying between them. The CDR3 sequence: CASSPHTEAFF. CDR3 coding DNA: TGTGCCAGCTCACCACACACTGAAGCTTTCTTT.

CDR3: CASRDGNNQPQHF. The CDR3 DNA sequence: TGCGCCAGCAGGGACGGTAATAATCAGCCCCAGCATTTT. V is TRBV23-1 and J is TRBJ1-5; D is uncertain. TRBV23-1 is flagged as an ORF with uncertain function. Trimming took 6 bases from V and 4 from J, leaving 10 bases between them. This CDR3 region has 13 residues.